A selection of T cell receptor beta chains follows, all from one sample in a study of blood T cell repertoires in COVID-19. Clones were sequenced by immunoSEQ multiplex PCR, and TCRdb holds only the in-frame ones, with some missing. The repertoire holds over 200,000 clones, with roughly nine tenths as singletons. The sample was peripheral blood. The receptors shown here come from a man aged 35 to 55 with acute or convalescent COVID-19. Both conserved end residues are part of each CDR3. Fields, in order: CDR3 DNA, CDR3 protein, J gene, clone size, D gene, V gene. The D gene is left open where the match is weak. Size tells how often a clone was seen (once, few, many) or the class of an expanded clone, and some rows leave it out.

TGTGCCAGCAGTTTAATAAGGACCTCAGGGGGAATTGGAACTGGGGCCAACGTCCTGACTTTC CASSLIRTSGGIGTGANVLTF TRBJ2-6 NA TRBD1 TRBV28
TGTGCCAGCAGCTTTGATGCGGGACTAGGCTACTACAATGAGCAGTTCTTC CASSFDAGLGYYNEQFF TRBJ2-1 NA TRBD2 TRBV7-9
TGTGCCAGCAGTACCTCCGGGACTAGGACCGGGGAGCTGTTTTTT CASSTSGTRTGELFF TRBJ2-2 NA TRBD2 TRBV6-2/TRBV6-3
TGTGCCTGGAGACAGGGATTCTACGAGCAGTACTTC CAWRQGFYEQYF TRBJ2-7 few NA TRBV30
TGCGCCAGCAGGGGGGGTTCTATTTCCGTCGATGAGCAGTTCTTC CASRGGSISVDEQFF TRBJ2-1 NA NA TRBV5-1
TGCGCCAGCAGCTTGGACGGGGACACAGATACGCAGTATTTT CASSLDGDTDTQYF TRBJ2-3 NA NA TRBV5-1
TGTGCCTGGAGTGTACACCCGAACACTGAAGCTTTCTTT CAWSVHPNTEAFF TRBJ1-1 NA NA TRBV30
TGTGCCAGTAGTATTTCCAGGTACCATAGCAATCAGCCCCAGCATTTT CASSISRYHSNQPQHF TRBJ1-5 NA NA TRBV19
TGTGCCAGCAGCCGGACGGGGGGTCCGGCTAATGAAAAACTGTTTTTT CASSRTGGPANEKLFF TRBJ1-4 NA NA TRBV9
TGTGCCAGCGTCCCCGGGGGGACTGGGGCCAACGTCCTGACTTTC CASVPGGTGANVLTF TRBJ2-6 few TRBD2 TRBV6-5
TGCGCCAGCAGCCAAGCGAGCCCTCCCGATACGCAGTATTTT CASSQASPPDTQYF TRBJ2-3 once NA TRBV4-1
TGTGCCAGTTCGCTAGGGACTAGCGGCCGCTACGAGCAGTACTTC CASSLGTSGRYEQYF TRBJ2-7 NA TRBD2 TRBV19
TGTGCCAGCAGTACAGGGGCGGGGAGCAATCAGCCCCAGCATTTT CASSTGAGSNQPQHF TRBJ1-5 NA TRBD1 TRBV6-6